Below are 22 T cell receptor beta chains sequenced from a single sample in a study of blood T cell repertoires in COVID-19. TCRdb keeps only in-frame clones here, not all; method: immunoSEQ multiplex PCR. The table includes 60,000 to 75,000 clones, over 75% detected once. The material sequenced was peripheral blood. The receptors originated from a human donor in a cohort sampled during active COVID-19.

This chain's CDR3 is CASSYSSTGFHSYEQYF. In DNA form, the CDR3 reads TGTGCCAGCAGTTACTCGAGTACAGGGTTCCACTCCTACGAGCAGTACTTC. The chain employs TRBV6-2 or TRBV6-3 and TRBJ2-7, with D possibly being TRBD1 (6 bases). Germline CDR1 is MNHEY and CDR2 is SVGEGT. The CDR3 consists of 17 residues. V was pared by 0 bases and J by 0 bases, with 15 bases between.

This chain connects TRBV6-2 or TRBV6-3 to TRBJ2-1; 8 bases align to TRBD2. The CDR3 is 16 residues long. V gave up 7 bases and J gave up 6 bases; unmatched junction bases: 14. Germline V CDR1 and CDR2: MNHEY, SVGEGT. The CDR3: CASTPRAGGEFNEQFF. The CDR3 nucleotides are TGTGCCAGCACCCCCCGGGCCGGGGGGGAATTCAATGAGCAGTTCTTC.

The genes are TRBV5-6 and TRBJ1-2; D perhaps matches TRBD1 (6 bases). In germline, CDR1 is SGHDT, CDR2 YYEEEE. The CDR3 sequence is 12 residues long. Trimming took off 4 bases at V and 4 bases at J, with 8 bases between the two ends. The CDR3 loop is CASSGGFYGYTF. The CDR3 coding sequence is TGTGCCAGCAGCGGGGGCTTCTATGGCTACACCTTC.

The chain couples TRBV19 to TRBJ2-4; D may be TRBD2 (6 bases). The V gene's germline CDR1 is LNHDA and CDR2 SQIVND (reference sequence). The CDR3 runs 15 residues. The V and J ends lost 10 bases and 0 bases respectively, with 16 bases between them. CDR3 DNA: TGTGCCACCGCCCCGGGGGATATAGCCAAAAACATTCAGTACTTC. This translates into CATAPGDIAKNIQYF.

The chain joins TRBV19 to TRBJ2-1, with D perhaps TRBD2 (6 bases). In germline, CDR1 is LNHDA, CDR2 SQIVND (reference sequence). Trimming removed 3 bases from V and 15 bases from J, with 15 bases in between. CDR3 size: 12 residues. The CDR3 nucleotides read TGTGCCAGTAGTATGGACTGGGGGGTTTCGTTCTTC. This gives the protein CASSMDWGVSFF.

CDR3: CASSLFSGDYGYTF. The CDR3 DNA sequence: TGTGCCAGCAGCTTGTTTTCAGGGGACTATGGCTACACCTTC. V gene TRBV7-2 combines with J gene TRBJ1-2, with a tentative D call TRBD1 (6 bases). The CDR3 has 14 amino acids. Per the germline V gene, CDR1 is SGHTA and CDR2 is FQGNSA. V lost 3 bases and J 3 bases, leaving 11 bases between the germline ends.

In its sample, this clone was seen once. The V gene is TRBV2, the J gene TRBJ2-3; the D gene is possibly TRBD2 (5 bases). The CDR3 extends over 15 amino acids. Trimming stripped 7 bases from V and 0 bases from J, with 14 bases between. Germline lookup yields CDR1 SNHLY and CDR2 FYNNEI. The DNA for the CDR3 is TGTGCCAGCATATCACTGACGGGGAGCACAGATACGCAGTATTTT. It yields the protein CASISLTGSTDTQYF.

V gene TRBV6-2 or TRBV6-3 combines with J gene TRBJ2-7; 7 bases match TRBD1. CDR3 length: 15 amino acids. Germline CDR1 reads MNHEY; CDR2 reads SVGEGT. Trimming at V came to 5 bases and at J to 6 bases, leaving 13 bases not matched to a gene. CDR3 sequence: CASSSTLQGVSEQYF. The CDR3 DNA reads TGTGCCAGCAGTAGCACTCTTCAGGGGGTCTCCGAGCAGTACTTC.

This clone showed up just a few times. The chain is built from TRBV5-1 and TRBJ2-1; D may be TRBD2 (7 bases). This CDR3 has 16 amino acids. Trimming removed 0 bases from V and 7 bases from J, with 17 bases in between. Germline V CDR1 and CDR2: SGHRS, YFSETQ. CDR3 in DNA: TGCGCCAGCAGCTTGGTCACTGGGGGGGCGAAAAATGAGCAGTTCTTC. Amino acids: CASSLVTGGAKNEQFF.

The CDR3 protein is CASSPPNRENYGYTF. CDR3 DNA sequence: TGTGCCAGCTCACCACCGAACAGGGAGAACTATGGCTACACCTTC. The chain couples TRBV18 to TRBJ1-2; tentatively, D is TRBD1 (6 bases). The germline V gene encodes CDR1 KGHSH and CDR2 LQKENI. Trimming cost V 0 bases and J 2 bases, with 10 bases left between them. The CDR3 extends over 15 amino acids.

The CDR3 loop reads CAGRQTTNEKLFF. The CDR3 DNA reads as TGTGCCGGGAGACAAACGACTAATGAAAAACTGTTTTTT. The chain is built from TRBV2 and TRBJ1-4; D gene ambiguous. The V gene's germline CDR1 is SNHLY and CDR2 FYNNEI. Trimming removed 11 bases at V and 2 bases at J, with 12 bases between. The CDR3 covers 13 residues.

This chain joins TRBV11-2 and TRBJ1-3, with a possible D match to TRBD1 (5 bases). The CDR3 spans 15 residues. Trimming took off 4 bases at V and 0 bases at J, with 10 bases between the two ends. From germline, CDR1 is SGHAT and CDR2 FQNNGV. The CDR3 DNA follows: TGTGCCAGCAGCTCCGACAGAAGCTCTGGAAACACCATATATTTT. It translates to CASSSDRSSGNTIYF.

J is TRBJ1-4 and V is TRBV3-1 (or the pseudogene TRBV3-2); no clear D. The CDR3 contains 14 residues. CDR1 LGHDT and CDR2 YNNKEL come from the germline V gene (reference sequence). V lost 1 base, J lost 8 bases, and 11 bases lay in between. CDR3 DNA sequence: TGTGCCAGCAGCCAAGGTGGAGCCGGGGAAAAACTGTTTTTT. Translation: CASSQGGAGEKLFF.

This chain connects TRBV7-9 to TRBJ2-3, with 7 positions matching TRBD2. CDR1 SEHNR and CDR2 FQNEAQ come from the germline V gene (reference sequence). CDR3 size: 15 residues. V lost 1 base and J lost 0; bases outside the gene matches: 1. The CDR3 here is CASSLGTRSTDTQYF. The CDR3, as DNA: TGTGCCAGCAGCTTAGGGACTAGGAGCACAGATACGCAGTATTTT.

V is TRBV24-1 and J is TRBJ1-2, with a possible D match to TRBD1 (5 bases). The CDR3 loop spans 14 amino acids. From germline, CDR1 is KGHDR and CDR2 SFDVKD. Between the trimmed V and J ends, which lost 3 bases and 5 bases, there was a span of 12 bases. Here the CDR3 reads CATSDPSQAYGYTF. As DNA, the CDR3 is TGTGCCACCAGTGATCCATCACAGGCTTATGGCTACACCTTC.

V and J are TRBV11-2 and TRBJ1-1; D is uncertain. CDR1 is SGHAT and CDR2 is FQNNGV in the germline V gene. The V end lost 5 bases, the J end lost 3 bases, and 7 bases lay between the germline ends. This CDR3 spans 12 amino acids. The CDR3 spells CASSEYHTEAFF. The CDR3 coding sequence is TGTGCCAGCAGCGAGTACCACACTGAAGCTTTCTTT.

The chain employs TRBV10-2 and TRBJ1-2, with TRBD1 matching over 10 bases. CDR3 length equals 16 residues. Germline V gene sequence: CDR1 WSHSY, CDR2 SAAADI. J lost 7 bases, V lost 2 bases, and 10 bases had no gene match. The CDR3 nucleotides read TGCGCCAGCAGTGAGCCGCCGGGACAGGGGTCGTTTGGCTACACCTTC. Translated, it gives CASSEPPGQGSFGYTF.

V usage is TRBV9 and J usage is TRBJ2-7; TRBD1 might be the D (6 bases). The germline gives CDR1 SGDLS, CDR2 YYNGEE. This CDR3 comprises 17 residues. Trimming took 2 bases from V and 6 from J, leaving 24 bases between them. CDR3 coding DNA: TGTGCCAGCAGCGTGCCATTAGACAGGTTTGCCATTTGCGAGCAGTACTTC. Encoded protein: CASSVPLDRFAICEQYF.

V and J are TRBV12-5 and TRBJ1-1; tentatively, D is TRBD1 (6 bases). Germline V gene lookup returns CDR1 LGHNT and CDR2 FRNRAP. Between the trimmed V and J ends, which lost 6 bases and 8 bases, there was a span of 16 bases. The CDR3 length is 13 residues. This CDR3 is CASGLSGTKEAFF. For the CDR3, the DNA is TGTGCTAGTGGGCTATCCGGGACAAAGGAAGCTTTCTTT. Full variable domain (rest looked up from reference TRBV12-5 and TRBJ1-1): DARVTQTPRHKVTEMGQEVTMRCQPILGHNTVFWYRQTMMQGLELLAYFRNRAPLDDSGMPKDRFSAEMPDATLATLKIQPSEPRDSAVYFCASGLSGTKEAFFGQGTRLTVV.

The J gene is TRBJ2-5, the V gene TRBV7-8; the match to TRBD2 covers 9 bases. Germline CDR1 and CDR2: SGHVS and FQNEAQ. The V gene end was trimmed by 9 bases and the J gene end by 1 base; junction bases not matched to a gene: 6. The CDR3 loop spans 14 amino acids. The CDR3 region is CASQRGALQETQYF. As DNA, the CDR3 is TGTGCCAGTCAGCGGGGGGCCCTCCAAGAGACCCAGTACTTC.

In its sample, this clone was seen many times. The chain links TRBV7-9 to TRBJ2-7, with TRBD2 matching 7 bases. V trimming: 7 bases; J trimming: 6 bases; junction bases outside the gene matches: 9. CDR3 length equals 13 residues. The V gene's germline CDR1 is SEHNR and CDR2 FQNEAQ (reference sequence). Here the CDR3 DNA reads TGTGCCAGCATTGCCAGCGGGGCTGTCGAGCAGTACTTC. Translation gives CASIASGAVEQYF.

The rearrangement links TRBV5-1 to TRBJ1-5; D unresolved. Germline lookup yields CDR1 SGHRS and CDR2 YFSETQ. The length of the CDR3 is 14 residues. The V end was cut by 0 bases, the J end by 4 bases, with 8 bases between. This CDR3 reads CASSLGERNQPQHF. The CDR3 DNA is TGCGCCAGCAGCTTGGGGGAGCGGAATCAGCCCCAGCATTTT.